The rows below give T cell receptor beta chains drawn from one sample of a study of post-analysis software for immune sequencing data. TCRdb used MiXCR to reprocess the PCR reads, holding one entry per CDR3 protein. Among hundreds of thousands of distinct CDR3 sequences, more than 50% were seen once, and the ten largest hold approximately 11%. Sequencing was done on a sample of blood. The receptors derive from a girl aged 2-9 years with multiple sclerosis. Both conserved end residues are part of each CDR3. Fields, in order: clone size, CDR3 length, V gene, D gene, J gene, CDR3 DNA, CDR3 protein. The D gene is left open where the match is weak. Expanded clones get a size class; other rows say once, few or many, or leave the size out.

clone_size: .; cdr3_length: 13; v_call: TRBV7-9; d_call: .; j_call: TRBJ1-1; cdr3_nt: TGTGCCAGCAGCACCAGAACGAACACTGAAGCTTTCTTT; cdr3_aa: CASSTRTNTEAFF
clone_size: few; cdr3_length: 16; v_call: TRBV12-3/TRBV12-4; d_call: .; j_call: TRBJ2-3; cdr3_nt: TGTGCCAGCAGTTTTTTGGGGCAGGGGCGCACAGATACGCAGTATTTT; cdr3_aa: CASSFLGQGRTDTQYF
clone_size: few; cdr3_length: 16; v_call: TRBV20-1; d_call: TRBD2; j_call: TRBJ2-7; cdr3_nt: TGCAGTGCTAGAGATAGGCTAGCGGGGGGCTCCTACGAGCAGTACTTC; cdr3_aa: CSARDRLAGGSYEQYF
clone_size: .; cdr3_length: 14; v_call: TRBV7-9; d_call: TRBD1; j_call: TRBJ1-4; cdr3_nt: TGTGCCAGCAGCTCCAGGGGGCCCGGTGAAAAACTGTTTTTT; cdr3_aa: CASSSRGPGEKLFF
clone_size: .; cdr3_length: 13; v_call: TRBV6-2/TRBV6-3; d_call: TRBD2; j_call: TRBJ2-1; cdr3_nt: TGTGCCAGCAGTTACGGGCTAACTAGCGGGCGGTTCTTC; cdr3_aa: CASSYGLTSGRFF
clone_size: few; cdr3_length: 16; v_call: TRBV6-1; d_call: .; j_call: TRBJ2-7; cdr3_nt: TGTGCCAGCAGTGAATGGGGACTCGGAAATTACAATGAGCAGTACTTC; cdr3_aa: CASSEWGLGNYNEQYF
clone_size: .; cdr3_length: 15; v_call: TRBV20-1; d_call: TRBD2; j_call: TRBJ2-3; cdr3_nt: TGCAGTGCTTGGGGGGGTACTGGGATAGCAGATACGCAGTATTTT; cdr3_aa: CSAWGGTGIADTQYF
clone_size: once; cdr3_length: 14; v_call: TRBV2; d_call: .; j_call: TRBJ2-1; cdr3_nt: TGTGCCAGCAGTGAAGATACCAGCGTCTATGAGCAGTTCTTC; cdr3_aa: CASSEDTSVYEQFF
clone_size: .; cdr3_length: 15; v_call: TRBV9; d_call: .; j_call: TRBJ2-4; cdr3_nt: TGTGCCAGCAGCGTAGCGGGAACCCGAGGGGACATTCAGTACTTC; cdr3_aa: CASSVAGTRGDIQYF
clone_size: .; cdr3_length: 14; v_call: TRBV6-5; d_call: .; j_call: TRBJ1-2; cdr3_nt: TGTGCCAGCGGCAGACCACCGACTAACTATGGCTACACCTTC; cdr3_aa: CASGRPPTNYGYTF
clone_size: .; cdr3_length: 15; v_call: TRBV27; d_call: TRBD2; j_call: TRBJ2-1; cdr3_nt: TGTGCCAGCAGTTTATCAGCGGGAGCGTCAAATGAGCAGTTCTTC; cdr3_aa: CASSLSAGASNEQFF
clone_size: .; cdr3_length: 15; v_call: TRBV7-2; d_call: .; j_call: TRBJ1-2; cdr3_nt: TGTGCCAGCAGCATGATGAGGGGCAGTATCTATGGCTACACCTTC; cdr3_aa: CASSMMRGSIYGYTF
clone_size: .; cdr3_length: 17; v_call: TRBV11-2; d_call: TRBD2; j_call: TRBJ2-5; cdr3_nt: TGTGCCAGCAGCTTAGGGTTAGCGGGAGGGCCTGAAGAGACCCAGTACTTC; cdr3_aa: CASSLGLAGGPEETQYF
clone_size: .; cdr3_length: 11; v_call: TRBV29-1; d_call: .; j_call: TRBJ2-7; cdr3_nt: TGCAGCGCCCAGGACAGCTACGAGCAGTACTTC; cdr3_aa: CSAQDSYEQYF
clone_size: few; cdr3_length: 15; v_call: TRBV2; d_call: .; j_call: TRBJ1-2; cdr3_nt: TGTGCCAGTAGACCGACAGCGGGGTGGAACTATGGCTACACCTTC; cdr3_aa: CASRPTAGWNYGYTF
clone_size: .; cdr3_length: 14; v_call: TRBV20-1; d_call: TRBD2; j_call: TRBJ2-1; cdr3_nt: TGCAGTGCTAGAAAGGGAGGGTCCTACAATGAGCAGTTCTTC; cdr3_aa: CSARKGGSYNEQFF
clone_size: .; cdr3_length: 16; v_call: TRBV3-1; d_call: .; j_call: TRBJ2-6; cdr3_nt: TGTGCCAGCAGCCAAGATCGGCTATCTGGGGCCAACGTCCTGACTTTC; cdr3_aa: CASSQDRLSGANVLTF
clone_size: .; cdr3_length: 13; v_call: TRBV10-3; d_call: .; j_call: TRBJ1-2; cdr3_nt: TGTGCCATCAGTGGGGCAGCTAACTATGGCTACACCTTC; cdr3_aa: CAISGAANYGYTF
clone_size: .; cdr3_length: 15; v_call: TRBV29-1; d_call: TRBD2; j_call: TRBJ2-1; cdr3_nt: TGCAGCGTTGTTCTTCCTAGCGGGGTGAACAATGAGCAGTTCTTC; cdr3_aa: CSVVLPSGVNNEQFF
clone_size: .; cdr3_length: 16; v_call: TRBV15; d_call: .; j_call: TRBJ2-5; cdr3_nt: TGTGCCACCACCGGACTTGGACAAGGGGATTGGGAGACCCAGTACTTC; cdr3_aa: CATTGLGQGDWETQYF
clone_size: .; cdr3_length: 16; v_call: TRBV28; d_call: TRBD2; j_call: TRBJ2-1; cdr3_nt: TGTGCCAGCAGTGTACTAGCGGGAGGGCCGAAGAATGAGCAGTTCTTC; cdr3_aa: CASSVLAGGPKNEQFF
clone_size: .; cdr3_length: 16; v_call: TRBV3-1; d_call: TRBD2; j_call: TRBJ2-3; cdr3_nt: TGTGCCAGCAGCCAGGGGCTAGCGGGGTACACAGATACGCAGTATTTT; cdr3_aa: CASSQGLAGYTDTQYF
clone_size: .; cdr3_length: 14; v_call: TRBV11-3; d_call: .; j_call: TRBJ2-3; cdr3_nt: TGTGCCAGCACTGTCGAAGGATACACAGATACGCAGTATTTT; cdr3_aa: CASTVEGYTDTQYF
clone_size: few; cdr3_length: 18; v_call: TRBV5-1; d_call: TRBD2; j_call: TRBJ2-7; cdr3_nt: TGCGCCAGCAGCTTATATGGACTAGCGGGAGACGGGGCAGGCGAGCAGTACTTC; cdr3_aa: CASSLYGLAGDGAGEQYF
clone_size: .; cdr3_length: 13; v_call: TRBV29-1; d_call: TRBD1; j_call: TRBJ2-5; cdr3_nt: TGCAGCGTATCGACAGGGGCCCAAGAGACCCAGTACTTC; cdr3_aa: CSVSTGAQETQYF
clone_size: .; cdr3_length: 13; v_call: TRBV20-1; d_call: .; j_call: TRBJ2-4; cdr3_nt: TGCAGTGCTAGAGACTCCACGGACGCGAAGTGGTACTTC; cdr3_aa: CSARDSTDAKWYF
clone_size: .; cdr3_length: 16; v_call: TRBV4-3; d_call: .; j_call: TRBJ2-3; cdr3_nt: TGCGCCAGCAGCCAAGATTATAGAGGTGGCACAGATACGCAGTATTTT; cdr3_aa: CASSQDYRGGTDTQYF
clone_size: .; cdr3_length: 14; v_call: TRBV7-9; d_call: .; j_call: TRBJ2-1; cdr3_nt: TGTGCCAGCAGCAGGCGACAGGACTACAATGAGCAGTTCTTC; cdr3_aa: CASSRRQDYNEQFF
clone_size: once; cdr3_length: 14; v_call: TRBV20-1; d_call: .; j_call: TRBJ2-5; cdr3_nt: TGCAGTGCTTTACGGGACTCCGGGGTGGAGACCCAGTACTTC; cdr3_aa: CSALRDSGVETQYF
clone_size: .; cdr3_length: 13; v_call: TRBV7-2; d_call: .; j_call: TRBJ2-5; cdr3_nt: TGTGCCAGCAGCTTATCGATTGTGGAGACCCAGTACTTC; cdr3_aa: CASSLSIVETQYF
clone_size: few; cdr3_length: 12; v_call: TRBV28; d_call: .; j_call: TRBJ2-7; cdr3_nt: TGTGCCAGCAGTTTCGGATTCTACGAGCAGTACTTC; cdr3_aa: CASSFGFYEQYF
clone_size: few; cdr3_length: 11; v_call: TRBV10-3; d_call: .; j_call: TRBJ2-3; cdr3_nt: TGTGCCGCCGGCGAGGAGCACACGCAGTATTTT; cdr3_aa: CAAGEEHTQYF
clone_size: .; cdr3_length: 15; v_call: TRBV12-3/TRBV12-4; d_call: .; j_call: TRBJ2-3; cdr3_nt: TGTGCCAGCAGTTTCTACACGTCTAGCACAGATACGCAGTATTTT; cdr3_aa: CASSFYTSSTDTQYF
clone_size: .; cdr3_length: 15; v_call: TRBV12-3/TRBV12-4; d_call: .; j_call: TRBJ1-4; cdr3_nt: TGTGCCAGCACTCCTGGGGGTGCAACTAATGAAAAACTGTTTTTT; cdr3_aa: CASTPGGATNEKLFF
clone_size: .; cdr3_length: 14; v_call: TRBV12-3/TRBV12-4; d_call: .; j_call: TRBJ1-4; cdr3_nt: TGTGCCAGCAGTTTAGTCCCAGTTAATGAAAAACGGTTTTTT; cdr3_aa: CASSLVPVNEKRFF
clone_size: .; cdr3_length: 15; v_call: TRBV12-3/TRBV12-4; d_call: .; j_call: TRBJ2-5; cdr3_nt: TGTGCCGGCAGTCAATCGGCGGGGCCCGGGGAGACCCAGTACTTC; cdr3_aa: CAGSQSAGPGETQYF
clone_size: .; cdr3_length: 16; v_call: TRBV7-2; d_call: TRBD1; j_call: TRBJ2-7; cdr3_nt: TGTGCCAGCAGCCCGAACAGGGGGCGAATTCGGTACGAGCAGTACTTC; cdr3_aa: CASSPNRGRIRYEQYF
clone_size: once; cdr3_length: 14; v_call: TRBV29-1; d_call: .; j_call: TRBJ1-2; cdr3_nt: TGCAGCGTTGATACAGGGAGGTCGAACTATGGCTACACCTTC; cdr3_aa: CSVDTGRSNYGYTF
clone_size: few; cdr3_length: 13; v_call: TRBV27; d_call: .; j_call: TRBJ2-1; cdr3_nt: TGTGCCAGCAGTTGGGGGAGCTTAAATGAGCAGTTCTTC; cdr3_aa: CASSWGSLNEQFF
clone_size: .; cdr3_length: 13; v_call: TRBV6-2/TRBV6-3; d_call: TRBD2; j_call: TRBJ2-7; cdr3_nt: TGTGCCAGCATGACTAGCGGGATGTACGAGCAGTACTTC; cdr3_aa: CASMTSGMYEQYF
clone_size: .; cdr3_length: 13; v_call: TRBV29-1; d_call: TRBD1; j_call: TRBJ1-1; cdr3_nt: TGCAGCGGGGCCGGGACAGGGGGTGATAAAGCTTTCTTT; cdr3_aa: CSGAGTGGDKAFF
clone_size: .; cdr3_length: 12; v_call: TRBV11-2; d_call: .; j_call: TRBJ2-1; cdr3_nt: TGTGCCAGCAGCCTCTGGTACAATGAGCAGTTCTTC; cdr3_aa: CASSLWYNEQFF
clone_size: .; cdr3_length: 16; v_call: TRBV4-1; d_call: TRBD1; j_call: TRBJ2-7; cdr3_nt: TGCGCCAGCAGCCAAGGTAGGGGACAGGGTTCCGTCGAGCAGTACTTT; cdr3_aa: CASSQGRGQGSVEQYF
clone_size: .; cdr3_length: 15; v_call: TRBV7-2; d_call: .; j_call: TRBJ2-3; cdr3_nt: TGTGCCAGCAGCTTAAGTCGACAGCGCACAGATACGCAGTATTTT; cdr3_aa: CASSLSRQRTDTQYF
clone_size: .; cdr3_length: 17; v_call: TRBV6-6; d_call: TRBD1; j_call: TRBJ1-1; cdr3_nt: TGTGCCAGCGGACCTACGGGGACAGGGGGCGAGGAGAGCCAAGCTTTCTTT; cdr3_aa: CASGPTGTGGEESQAFF
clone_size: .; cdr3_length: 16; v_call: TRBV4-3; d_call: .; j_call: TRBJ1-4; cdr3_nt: TGCGCCAGCAGCCAGGATGCCCGGGACGGGAATGAAAGACTGTTTTTT; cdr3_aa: CASSQDARDGNERLFF